Listed here is a single TCR beta chain. The sample belongs to a study of blood T cell repertoires in COVID-19. Study as a whole: Some COVID-19 samples were acute and others convalescent; all came from the United States, Italy and Spain.

Trimming left V 0 bases short and J 5 bases short, with 9 bases between. CDR3 length: 15 residues. CDR1 is SGHNT and CDR2 is YYREEE in the germline V gene (reference sequence). Methods used by the authors: Estimation of nucleated cell counts relied on the amplification of reference gene primers. Sequenced by immunoSEQ multiplex PCR; TCRdb stores in-frame clones only, minus some. V, J and clone size are taken as reported in that table, and D and trimming were inferred from the DNA itself. Here the sample spans around 160,000 clones, over 80% being singletons. This clonotype was sampled from a man older than 75 with acute or convalescent COVID-19. V gene TRBV5-4 combines with J gene TRBJ1-6; D might be TRBD1 (6 bases). Sequenced input: peripheral blood. The CDR3: CASSLETGNNSPLHF. CDR3 nucleotides: TGTGCCAGCAGCTTGGAGACAGGCAATAATTCACCCCTCCACTTT.